This paragraph covers one TCR beta chain sequence. Its antigen is not known. The sample belongs to a study of cytomegalovirus exposure and HLA in healthy donors. As for the study in general: An earlier analysis found fewer than 140 million unique TCR beta sequences from about 190 million T cells.

Vbeta (60) and Jbeta (13) primers were used in the PCR. TCRdb's table, derived via immunoSEQ multiplex PCR, lists solely in-frame clones and lacks some. The table has some 130,000 clones, just over 70% seen once. Overall study results and limits: Rarity characterized most TCR sequences, yet some public TCRs appeared in many donors.

Germline V gene data show CDR1 as MNHNS and CDR2 as SASEGT. V lost 1 base, J lost 1 base, and 7 bases lay in between. There are 14 residues in the CDR3. Likely unrecorded immune exposures existed in these nominally healthy donors. This receptor was identified in a woman aged 55-70 years in good health and CMV-seropositive. This chain uses TRBV6-1 with TRBJ1-1; D uncertain. Specimen: PBMCs. The chain's CDR3 is CASSEGRGNTEAFF. CDR3 DNA sequence: TGTGCCAGCAGTGAAGGGCGGGGGAACACTGAAGCTTTCTTT.